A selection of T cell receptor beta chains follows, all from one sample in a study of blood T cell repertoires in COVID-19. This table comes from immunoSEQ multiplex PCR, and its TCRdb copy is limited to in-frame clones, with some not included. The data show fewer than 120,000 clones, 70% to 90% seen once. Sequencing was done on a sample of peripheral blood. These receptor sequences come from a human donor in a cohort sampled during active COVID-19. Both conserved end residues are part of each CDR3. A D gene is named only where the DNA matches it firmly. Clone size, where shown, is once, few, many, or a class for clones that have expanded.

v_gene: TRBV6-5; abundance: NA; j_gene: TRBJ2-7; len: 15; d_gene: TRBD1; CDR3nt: TGTGCCAGCAGAACCCCTGGGACAGGGACCTACGAGCAGTACTTC; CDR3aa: CASRTPGTGTYEQYF
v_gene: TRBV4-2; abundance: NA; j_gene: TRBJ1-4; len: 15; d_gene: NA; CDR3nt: TGTGCCAGCAGCCAAAATTCAGGGATGAATGAAAAACTGTTTTTT; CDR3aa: CASSQNSGMNEKLFF
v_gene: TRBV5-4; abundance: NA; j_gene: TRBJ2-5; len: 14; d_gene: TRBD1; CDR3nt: TGTGCCAGCAGCTCGACCGGGACAGAAGAGACCCAGTACTTC; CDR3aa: CASSSTGTEETQYF
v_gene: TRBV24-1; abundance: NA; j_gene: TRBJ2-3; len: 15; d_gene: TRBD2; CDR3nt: TGTGCCACCAGTGCCGGGACTAGTTTTCCCGATACGCAGTATTTT; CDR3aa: CATSAGTSFPDTQYF
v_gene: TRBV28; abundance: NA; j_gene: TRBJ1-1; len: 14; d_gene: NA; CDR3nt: TGTGCCAGCAGTTTGTCCGGGTCGAACACTGAAGCTTTCTTT; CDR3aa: CASSLSGSNTEAFF
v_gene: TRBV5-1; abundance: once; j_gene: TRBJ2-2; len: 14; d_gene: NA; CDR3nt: TGCGCCAGCAGCGAGGCCCCGAACACCGGGGAGCTGTTTTTT; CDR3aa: CASSEAPNTGELFF
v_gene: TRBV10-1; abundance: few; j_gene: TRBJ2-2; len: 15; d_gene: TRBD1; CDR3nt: TGCGCCAGCAGTGACAGGGGGTCAGGCACCGGGGAGCTGTTTTTT; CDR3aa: CASSDRGSGTGELFF
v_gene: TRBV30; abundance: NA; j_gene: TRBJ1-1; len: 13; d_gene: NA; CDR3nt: TGTGCCTGGAGTCGGGGTCCGGTTACTGAAGCTTTCTTT; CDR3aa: CAWSRGPVTEAFF
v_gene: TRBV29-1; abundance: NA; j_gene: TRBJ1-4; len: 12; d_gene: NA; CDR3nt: TGCAGCGTTGACCTCAGGGAGGGAAAACTGTTTTTT; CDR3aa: CSVDLREGKLFF
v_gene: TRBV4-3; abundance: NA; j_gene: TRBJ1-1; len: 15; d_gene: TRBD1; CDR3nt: TGCGCCAGCAGCCAAGATCGGGACAGGAGAGCCTCGTTGACTTTT; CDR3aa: CASSQDRDRRASLTF